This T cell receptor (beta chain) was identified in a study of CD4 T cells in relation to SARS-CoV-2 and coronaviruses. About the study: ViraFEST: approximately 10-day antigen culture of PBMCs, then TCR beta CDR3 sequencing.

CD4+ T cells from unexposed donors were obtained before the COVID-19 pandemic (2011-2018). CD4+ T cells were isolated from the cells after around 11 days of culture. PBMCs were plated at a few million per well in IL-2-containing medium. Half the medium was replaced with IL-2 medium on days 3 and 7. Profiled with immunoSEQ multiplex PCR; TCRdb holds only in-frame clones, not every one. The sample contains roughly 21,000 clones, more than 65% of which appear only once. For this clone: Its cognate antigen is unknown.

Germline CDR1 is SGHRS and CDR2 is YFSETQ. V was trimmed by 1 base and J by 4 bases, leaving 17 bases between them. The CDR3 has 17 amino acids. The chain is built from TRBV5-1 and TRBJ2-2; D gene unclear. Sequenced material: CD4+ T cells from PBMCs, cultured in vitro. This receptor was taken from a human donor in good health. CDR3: CASSLNSGHLSTGELFF. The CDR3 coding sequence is TGCGCCAGCAGCTTGAACTCAGGCCACCTAAGCACCGGGGAGCTGTTTTTT.